Below, one T cell receptor (beta chain) is given with its context. This clone's antigen is unknown. No base quality information exists; no much larger clone differs at one position. Deletion took 7 bases off V and 0 bases off J, with a span of 24 bases between the germline ends. Including cysteine and phenylalanine, the CDR3 has 19 amino acids. Only the CDR3 DNA is retained, 57 bases long and in frame from the first base. CDR1 LGHNA and CDR2 YNFKEQ are derived from the germline V gene. This record belongs to a study of response to subunit inactivated influenza vaccine (dated by TCRdb to the late 2010s). Some background on the complete study: The study used deep quantitative T cell receptor repertoire profiling to track responses to a trivalent subunit inactivated influenza vaccine.

The library was prepared using RT-PCR. Data came from an Illumina HiSeq 2500. TCRdb reanalyzed the raw reads on its own, using fastp at Q25 for trimming and MiXCR for clone calling, and kept in-frame beta chains. Rows with a matching CDR3 protein are joined into one entry that keeps the most common DNA and genes. The sample has under 800,000 distinct CDR3 sequences on record, about 15% of them singletons. The ten most abundant clones make up 5.5% to 7% of the sample. Summary of the overall study and its limitations: The authors proposed that each seasonal influenza vaccination may bring in only a limited number of new T cells.

Recombination linked TRBV4-2 to TRBJ2-2; TRBD2 is perhaps the D gene, given 6 matching bases. Sequences were derived from PBMCs from blood, sampled 14 to 15 days before vaccination. The receptor was isolated from a man aged 50 to 60 who received an inactivated influenza vaccine. Donor details come from another sample of the same person, matched by shared clones. The DNA is TGTGCCAGCACCCCCGTGCCGTGGACCGGGAGAGCGAACACCGGGGAGCTGTTTTTT. It is translated as CASTPVPWTGRANTGELFF.